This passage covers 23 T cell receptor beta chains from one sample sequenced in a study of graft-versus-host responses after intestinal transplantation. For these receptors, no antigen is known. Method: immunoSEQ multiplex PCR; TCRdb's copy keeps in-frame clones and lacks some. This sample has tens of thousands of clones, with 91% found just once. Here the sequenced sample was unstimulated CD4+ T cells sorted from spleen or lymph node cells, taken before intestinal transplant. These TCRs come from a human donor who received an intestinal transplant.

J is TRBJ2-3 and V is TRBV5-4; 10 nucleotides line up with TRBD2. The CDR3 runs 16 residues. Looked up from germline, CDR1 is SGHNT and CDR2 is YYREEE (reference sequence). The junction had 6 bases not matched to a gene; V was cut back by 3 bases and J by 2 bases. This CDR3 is CASSSLAGASTDTQYF. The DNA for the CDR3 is TGTGCCAGCAGCTCCCTAGCGGGGGCTTCCACAGATACGCAGTATTTT. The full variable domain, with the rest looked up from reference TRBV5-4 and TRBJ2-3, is ETGVTQSPTHLIKTRGQQVTLRCSSQSGHNTVSWYQQALGQGPQFIFQYYREEENGRGNFPPRFSGLQFPNYSSELNVNALELDDSALYLCASSSLAGASTDTQYFGPGTRLTVL.

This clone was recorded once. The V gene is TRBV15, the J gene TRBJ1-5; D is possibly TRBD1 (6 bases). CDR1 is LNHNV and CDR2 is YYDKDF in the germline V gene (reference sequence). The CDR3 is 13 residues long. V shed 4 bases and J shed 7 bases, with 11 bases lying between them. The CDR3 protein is CATSKHREQPQHF. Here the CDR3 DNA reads TGTGCCACCAGCAAGCACAGGGAACAGCCCCAGCATTTT.

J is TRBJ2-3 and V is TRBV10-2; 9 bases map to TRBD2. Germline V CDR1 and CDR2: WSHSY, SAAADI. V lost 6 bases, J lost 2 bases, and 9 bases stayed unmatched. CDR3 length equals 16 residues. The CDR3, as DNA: TGCGCCAGCAGAGGACTAGCGTCCCATTCCACAGATACGCAGTATTTT. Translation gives CASRGLASHSTDTQYF.

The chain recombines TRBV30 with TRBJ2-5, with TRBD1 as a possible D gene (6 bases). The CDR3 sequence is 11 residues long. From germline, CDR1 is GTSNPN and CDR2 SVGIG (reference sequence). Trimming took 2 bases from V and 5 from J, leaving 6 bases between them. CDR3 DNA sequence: TGTGCCTGGAGTCAGGGGGAGACCCAGTACTTC. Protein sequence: CAWSQGETQYF.

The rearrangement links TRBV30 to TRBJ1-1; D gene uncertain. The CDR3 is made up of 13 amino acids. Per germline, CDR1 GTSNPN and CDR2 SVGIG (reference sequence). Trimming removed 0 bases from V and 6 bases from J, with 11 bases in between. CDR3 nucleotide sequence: TGTGCCTGGAGTGTTCGTTGGAGGGCTGAAGCTTTCTTT. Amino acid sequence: CAWSVRWRAEAFF. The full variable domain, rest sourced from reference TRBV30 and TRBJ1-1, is SQTIHQWPATLVQPVGSPLSLECTVEGTSNPNLYWYRQAAGRGLQLLFYSVGIGQISSEVPQNLSASRPQDRQFILSSKKLLLSDSGFYLCAWSVRWRAEAFFGQGTRLTVV.

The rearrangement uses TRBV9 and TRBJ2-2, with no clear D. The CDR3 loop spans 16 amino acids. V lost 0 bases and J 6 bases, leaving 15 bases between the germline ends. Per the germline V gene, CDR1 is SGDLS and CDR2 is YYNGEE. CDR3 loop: CASSVAQSKKSGELFF. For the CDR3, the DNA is TGTGCCAGCAGCGTAGCACAGTCTAAAAAGTCCGGGGAGCTGTTTTTT.

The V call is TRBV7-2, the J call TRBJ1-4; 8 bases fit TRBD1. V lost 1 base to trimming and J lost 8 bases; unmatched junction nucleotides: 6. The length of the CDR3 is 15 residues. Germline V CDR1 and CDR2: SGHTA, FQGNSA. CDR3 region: CASSLVPGGREKLFF. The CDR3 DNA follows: TGTGCCAGCAGCTTAGTGCCAGGGGGCAGGGAAAAACTGTTTTTT.

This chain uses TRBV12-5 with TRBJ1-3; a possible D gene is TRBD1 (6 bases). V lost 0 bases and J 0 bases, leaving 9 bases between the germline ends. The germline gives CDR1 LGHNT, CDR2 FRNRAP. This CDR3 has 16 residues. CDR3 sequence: CASGLVLDSSGNTIYF. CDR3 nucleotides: TGTGCTAGTGGTTTGGTACTGGACAGCTCTGGAAACACCATATATTTT.

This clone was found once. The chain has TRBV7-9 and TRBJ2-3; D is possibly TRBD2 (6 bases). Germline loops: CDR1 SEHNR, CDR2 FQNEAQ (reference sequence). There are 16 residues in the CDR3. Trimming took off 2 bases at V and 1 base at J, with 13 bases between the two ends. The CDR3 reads CASSLRWGDGTDTQYF. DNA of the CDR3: TGTGCCAGCAGCTTAAGGTGGGGGGATGGCACAGATACGCAGTATTTT.

The CDR3 loop is CASSPPGGWMANEQFF. CDR3 sequence (DNA): TGTGCCAGCAGTCCCCCGGGGGGGTGGATGGCCAATGAGCAGTTCTTC. The V and J genes are TRBV5-6 and TRBJ2-1; TRBD2 matches 8 bases. There are 16 residues in the CDR3. J was trimmed by 6 bases and V by 5 bases; bases with no gene match: 13. Germline V gives CDR1 SGHDT, CDR2 YYEEEE.

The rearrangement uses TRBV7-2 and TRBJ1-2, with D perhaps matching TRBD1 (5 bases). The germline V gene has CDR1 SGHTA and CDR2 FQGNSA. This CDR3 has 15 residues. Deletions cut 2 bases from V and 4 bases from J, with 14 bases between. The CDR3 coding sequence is TGTGCCAGCAGCTTATCTAGGGGCGGAACCTATGGCTACACCTTC. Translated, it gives CASSLSRGGTYGYTF.

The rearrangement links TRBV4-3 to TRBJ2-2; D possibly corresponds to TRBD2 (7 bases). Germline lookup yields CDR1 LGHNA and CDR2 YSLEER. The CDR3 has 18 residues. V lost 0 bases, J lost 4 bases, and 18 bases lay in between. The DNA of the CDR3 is TGCGCCAGCAGCCAAGAAGATATCAGGGGAGGGGGCACCGGGGAGCTGTTTTTT. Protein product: CASSQEDIRGGGTGELFF.

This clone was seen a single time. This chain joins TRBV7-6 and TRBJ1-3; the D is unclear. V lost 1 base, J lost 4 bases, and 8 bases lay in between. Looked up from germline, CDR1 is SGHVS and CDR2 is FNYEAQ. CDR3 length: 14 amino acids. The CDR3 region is CASSLGEFGNTIYF. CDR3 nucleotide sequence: TGTGCCAGCAGCTTAGGGGAGTTCGGAAACACCATATATTTT.

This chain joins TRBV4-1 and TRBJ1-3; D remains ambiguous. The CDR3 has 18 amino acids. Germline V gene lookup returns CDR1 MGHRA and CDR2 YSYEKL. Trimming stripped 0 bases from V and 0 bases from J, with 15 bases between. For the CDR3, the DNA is TGCGCCAGCAGCCAAGATATGGGAGGATTTAGCTCTGGAAACACCATATATTTT. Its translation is CASSQDMGGFSSGNTIYF.

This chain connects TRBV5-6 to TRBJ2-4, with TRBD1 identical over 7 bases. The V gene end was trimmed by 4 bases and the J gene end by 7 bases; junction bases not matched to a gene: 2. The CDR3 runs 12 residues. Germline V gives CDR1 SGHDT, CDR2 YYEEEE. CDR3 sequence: CASSQDRNIQYF. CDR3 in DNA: TGTGCCAGCAGCCAGGACAGGAACATTCAGTACTTC.

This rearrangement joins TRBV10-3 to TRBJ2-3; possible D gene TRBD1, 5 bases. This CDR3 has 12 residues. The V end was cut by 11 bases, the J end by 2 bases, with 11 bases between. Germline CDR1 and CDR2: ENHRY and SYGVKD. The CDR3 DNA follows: TGTGCCGGGGCGAGAGACACAGATACGCAGTATTTT. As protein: CAGARDTDTQYF.

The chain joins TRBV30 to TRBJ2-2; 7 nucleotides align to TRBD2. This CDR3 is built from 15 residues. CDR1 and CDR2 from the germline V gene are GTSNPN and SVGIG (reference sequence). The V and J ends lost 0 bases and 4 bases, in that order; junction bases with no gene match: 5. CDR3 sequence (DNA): TGTGCCTGGAGTGTAGTCCGGGGGGTCACCGGGGAGCTGTTTTTT. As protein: CAWSVVRGVTGELFF.

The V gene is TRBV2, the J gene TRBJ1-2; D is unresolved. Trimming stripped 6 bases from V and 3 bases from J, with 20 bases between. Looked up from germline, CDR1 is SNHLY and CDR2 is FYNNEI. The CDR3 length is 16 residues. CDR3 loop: CASSPSPLKSDYGYTF. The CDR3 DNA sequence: TGTGCCAGCAGCCCGAGCCCTCTGAAAAGTGACTATGGCTACACCTTC.

The CDR3 DNA is TGTGCCAGCAGCCCCGGGACTAGTTTGGCAGATACGCAGTATTTT. As protein: CASSPGTSLADTQYF. The rearrangement links TRBV7-7 to TRBJ2-3, with 8 bases that match TRBD2. The CDR3 extends over 15 amino acids. Losses at the gene ends were 5 bases for V and 4 bases for J; bases not matched to a gene: 8. Per the germline V gene, CDR1 is SSHAT and CDR2 is FNYEAQ (reference sequence).

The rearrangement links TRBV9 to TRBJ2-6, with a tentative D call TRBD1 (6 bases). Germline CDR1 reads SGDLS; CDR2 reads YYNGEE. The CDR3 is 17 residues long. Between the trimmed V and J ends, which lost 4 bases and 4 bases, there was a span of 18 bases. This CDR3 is CASSPRDTDPGANVLTF. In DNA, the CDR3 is TGTGCCAGCAGCCCCCGGGACACCGATCCAGGGGCCAACGTCCTGACTTTC.

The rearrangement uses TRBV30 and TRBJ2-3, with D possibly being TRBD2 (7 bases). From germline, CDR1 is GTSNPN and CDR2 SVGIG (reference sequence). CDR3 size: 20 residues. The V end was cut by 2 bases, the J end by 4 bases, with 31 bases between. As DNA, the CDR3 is TGTGCCTGGAGTAATCCTAGCGTGTGGGGGGGGCCCGTTGGGGCAGATACGCAGTATTTT. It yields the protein CAWSNPSVWGGPVGADTQYF. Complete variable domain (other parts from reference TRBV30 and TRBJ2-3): SQTIHQWPATLVQPVGSPLSLECTVEGTSNPNLYWYRQAAGRGLQLLFYSVGIGQISSEVPQNLSASRPQDRQFILSSKKLLLSDSGFYLCAWSNPSVWGGPVGADTQYFGPGTRLTVL.

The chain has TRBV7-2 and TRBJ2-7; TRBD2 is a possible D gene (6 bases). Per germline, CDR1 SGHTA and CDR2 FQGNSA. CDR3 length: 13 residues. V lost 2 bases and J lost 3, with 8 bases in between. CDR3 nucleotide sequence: TGTGCCAGCAGCTTAACGGGGGTCTACGAGCAGTACTTC. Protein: CASSLTGVYEQYF.

The CDR3, as DNA: TGTGCCAGCAGCTCTCAATCGGGACAGACGGAAAATGGCTACACCTTC. Its protein is CASSSQSGQTENGYTF. V usage is TRBV7-2 and J usage is TRBJ1-2; 7 positions agree with TRBD1. This CDR3 is 16 amino acids long. Germline assignment: CDR1 SGHTA and CDR2 FQGNSA. The trim removed 4 bases at V and 6 bases at J, leaving 14 bases unmatched.